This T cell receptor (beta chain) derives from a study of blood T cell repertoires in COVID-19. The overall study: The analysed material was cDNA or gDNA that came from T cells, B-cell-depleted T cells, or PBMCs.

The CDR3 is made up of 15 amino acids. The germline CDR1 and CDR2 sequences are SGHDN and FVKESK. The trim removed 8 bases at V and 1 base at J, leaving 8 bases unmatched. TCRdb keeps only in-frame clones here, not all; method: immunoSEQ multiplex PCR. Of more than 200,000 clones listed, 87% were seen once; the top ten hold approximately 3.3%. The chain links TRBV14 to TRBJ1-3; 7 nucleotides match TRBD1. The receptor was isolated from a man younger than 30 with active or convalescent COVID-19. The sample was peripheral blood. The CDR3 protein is CASRADRASGNTIYF. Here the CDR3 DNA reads TGTGCCAGCCGCGCTGACAGGGCGTCTGGAAACACCATATATTTT.